The clone carrying this T cell receptor (beta chain) was detected many times. Antigen unknown. Thyroid surgery took place with no prior treatment in any patient. This specimen belongs to a study of metastatic and nonmetastatic thyroid tumors. Looking at the study overall: Across peripheral blood and tumor or nodule tissue samples taken from malignant and benign thyroid patients, the repertoires were compared with one another.

The germline V gene has CDR1 LNHNV and CDR2 YYDKDF (reference sequence). The CDR3 contains 15 residues. Trimming took 0 bases from V and 8 from J, leaving 14 bases between them. In the original workflow: In papillary thyroid cancer, a distant-metastasis classifier was built using CDR3 differences across clinicopathological groups. Using MiXCR, TCRdb re-called clones from the PCR reads. The V and J calls reflect TCRdb's pipeline rather than the authors' work. Of tens of thousands of clones listed, 20% to 25% were seen once; the top ten hold about 10%. Study-wide findings and caveats: When malignant thyroid tumors were compared with benign nodules, TCR beta diversity was reportedly significantly higher in the malignant tumors. This held in both blood and tumor samples.

This chain uses TRBV15 with TRBJ2-4; D perhaps matches TRBD1 (6 bases). The TCR comes from a female donor with papillary thyroid cancer or a benign thyroid nodule (not recorded which). Some clones in this sample may be carry-over from other donors' samples. Input material: blood. This CDR3 reads CATSRDWDEGDIQYF. The CDR3 DNA is TGTGCCACCAGCAGAGATTGGGATGAGGGGGACATTCAGTACTTC. Filled out from reference TRBV15 and TRBJ2-4, the complete variable domain reads DAMVIQNPRYQVTQFGKPVTLSCSQTLNHNVMYWYQQKSSQAPKLLFHYYDKDFNNEADTPDNFQSRRPNTSFCFLDIRSPGLGDTAMYLCATSRDWDEGDIQYFGAGTRLSVL.